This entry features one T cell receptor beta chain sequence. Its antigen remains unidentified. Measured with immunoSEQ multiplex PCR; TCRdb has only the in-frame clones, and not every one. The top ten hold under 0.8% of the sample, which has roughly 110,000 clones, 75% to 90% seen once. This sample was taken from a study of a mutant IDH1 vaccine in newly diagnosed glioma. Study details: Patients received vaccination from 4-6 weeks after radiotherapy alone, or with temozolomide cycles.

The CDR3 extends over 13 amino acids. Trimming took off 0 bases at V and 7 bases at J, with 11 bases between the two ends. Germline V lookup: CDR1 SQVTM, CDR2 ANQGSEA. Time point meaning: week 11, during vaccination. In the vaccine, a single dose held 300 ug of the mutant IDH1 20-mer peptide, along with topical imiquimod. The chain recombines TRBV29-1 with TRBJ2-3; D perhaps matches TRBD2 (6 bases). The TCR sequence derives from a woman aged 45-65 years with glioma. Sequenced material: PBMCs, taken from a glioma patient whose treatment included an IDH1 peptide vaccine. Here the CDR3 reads CSVEDLAGNTQYF. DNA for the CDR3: TGCAGCGTTGAAGATCTTGCGGGGAATACGCAGTATTTT.